The clone carrying this T cell receptor (beta chain) has a single count. Its antigen is unknown. The sample originates from a study of blood T cells in healthy people across ages. PBMCs, at least 6 million per sample, were isolated. Germline V lookup: CDR1 SGHKS, CDR2 YYEKEE (reference sequence). V lost 1 base, J lost 5 bases, and 13 bases lay in between. There are 14 residues in the CDR3. Next came a second PCR, run for roughly 7 to 12 cycles, which used a sample-barcoded 5' primer along with a J-beta primer mix. One entry per CDR3 protein, called by TCRdb with MiXCR from the 5' RACE reads. Seen here are hundreds of thousands of distinct CDR3 sequences, approximately 55% observed once, and the top ten hold approximately 40%. General study points: PBMCs left unsorted prevented a conclusive naive versus antigen-experienced comparison. Naive CD4+ cells and diversity were both higher in long-lived donors than in aged donors. It was held that the diversity estimates obtained from one million T cells were underestimates.

The receptor comes from a man aged 80 or over in good health. The specimen sequenced was blood. V and J are TRBV5-5 and TRBJ2-7; D gene ambiguous. The CDR3 DNA reads TGTGCCAGCAGCTTGCGAAATCAAAGGGACGAGCAGTACTTC. Translated: CASSLRNQRDEQYF. Full variable domain (missing parts from reference TRBV5-5 and TRBJ2-7): DAGVTQSPTHLIKTRGQQVTLRCSPISGHKSVSWYQQVLGQGPQFIFQYYEKEERGRGNFPDRFSARQFPNYSSELNVNALLLGDSALYLCASSLRNQRDEQYFGPGTRLTVT.